The 19 T cell receptor beta chains presented below share a single source sample, sequenced in a study of blood T cells in healthy people across ages. Primed by a sample-barcoded 5' primer and a J-beta primer mix, a second PCR proceeded for roughly 6 to 12 cycles. In TCRdb, the 5' RACE reads were re-called with MiXCR into one record per CDR3 protein. The repertoire holds about 1.1 million distinct CDR3 sequences, more than 30% seen once, with less than 15% in the top ten. What was sequenced was blood. Receptors originate from a man younger than 35 in good health.

CDR3: CASSQAWFNTEAFF. The CDR3 bases are TGCGCCAGCAGCCAAGCTTGGTTTAACACTGAAGCTTTCTTT. The chain couples TRBV4-3 to TRBJ1-1; D gene uncertain. V was clipped by 1 base and J by 2 bases, with 8 bases between them. Germline V gene lookup returns CDR1 LGHNA and CDR2 YSLEER. CDR3 length equals 14 residues.

This clonotype was seen a few times. The chain uses TRBV12-3 or TRBV12-4 and TRBJ2-7; 7 bases match TRBD1. There are 15 residues in the CDR3. Losses at the gene ends were 6 bases for V and 2 bases for J; bases not matched to a gene: 10. For the CDR3, the DNA is TGTGCCAGCAGCCCCACGGACAGGAACACCTACGAGCAGTACTTC. It encodes CASSPTDRNTYEQYF.

To note about this clonotype: This could be a read error, since a much larger clone is one nucleotide away. The CDR3 coding sequence is TGCAGTGCCAGAAGGGGGGCCGGGGAGCAGTACTTC. Amino acids: CSARRGAGEQYF. J is TRBJ2-7 and V is TRBV20-1; TRBD1 or TRBD2 may be the D gene (6 bases each). Trimming left V 6 bases short and J 7 bases short, with 16 bases between. The CDR3 is 12 residues long. The germline CDR1 and CDR2 sequences are DFQATT and SNEGSKA (reference sequence).

This clonotype was counted only a few times. The rearrangement links TRBV6-2 or TRBV6-3 to TRBJ2-4, with D tentatively TRBD1 (6 bases). Looked up from germline, CDR1 is MNHEY and CDR2 is SVGEGT. This CDR3 is built from 14 residues. V was trimmed by 6 bases and J by 2 bases, leaving 11 bases between them. The CDR3 protein is CASSATGSKNIQYF. In DNA form, the CDR3 reads TGTGCCAGCAGCGCAACAGGGTCCAAAAACATTCAGTACTTC.

In its sample, this clonotype was seen a few times. This chain connects TRBV13 to TRBJ1-4; the D is unclear. The CDR3 is 14 residues long. The germline V gene encodes CDR1 PRHDT and CDR2 FYEKMQ (reference sequence). The V end was cut by 4 bases, the J end by 4 bases, with 10 bases between. In DNA, the CDR3 is TGTGCCAGCAGCTCGGAACTCAGTAATGAAAAACTGTTTTTT. Translated: CASSSELSNEKLFF.

This clonotype was seen a few times. This chain uses TRBV9 with TRBJ2-1, with D tentatively TRBD1 (6 bases). The CDR3 has 16 amino acids. V shed 0 bases and J shed 2 bases, with 12 bases lying between them. The germline gives CDR1 SGDLS, CDR2 YYNGEE. The CDR3 DNA sequence: TGTGCCAGCAGCGTAGCCAACAGGGCAACCTACAATGAGCAGTTCTTC. Its protein product is CASSVANRATYNEQFF.

The genes are TRBV12-3 or TRBV12-4 and TRBJ1-2; tentative D call: TRBD1 (6 bases). This CDR3 has 13 amino acids. Trimming pared 5 bases from V and 4 bases from J, leaving 11 bases between. Written as DNA, the CDR3 is TGTGCCAGCAGTATCGGACAGAGCTATGGCTACACCTTC. Protein: CASSIGQSYGYTF.

This chain links TRBV25-1 with TRBJ2-2; TRBD1 might be the D (6 bases). Germline CDR1 and CDR2: MGHDK and SYGVNS. Deletions cut 1 base from V and 7 bases from J, with 13 bases between. This CDR3 has 15 residues. The CDR3 here is CASSESGQRVGELFF. CDR3 sequence (DNA): TGTGCCAGCAGTGAATCCGGACAGAGAGTCGGGGAGCTGTTTTTT.

This clonotype has a handful of counts. The chain couples TRBV2 to TRBJ2-3; either TRBD1 or TRBD2 may fit D (5 bases each). Trimming removed 1 base from V and 8 bases from J, with 10 bases in between. The CDR3 consists of 13 residues. The V gene's germline CDR1 is SNHLY and CDR2 FYNNEI. CDR3 amino acids: CASSEEARGTQYF. The CDR3 DNA reads as TGTGCCAGCAGTGAAGAGGCGAGGGGTACGCAGTATTTT.

The chain recombines TRBV11-2 with TRBJ1-6; 9 bases agree with TRBD1. This CDR3 spans 14 amino acids. V was clipped by 5 bases and J by 6 bases; unmatched bases: 2. The V gene's germline CDR1 is SGHAT and CDR2 FQNNGV. Here the CDR3 reads CASSKTGGNSPLHF. Written as DNA, the CDR3 is TGTGCCAGCAGCAAGACAGGGGGTAATTCACCCCTCCACTTT. Filled out from reference TRBV11-2 and TRBJ1-6, the complete variable domain reads EAGVAQSPRYKIIEKRQSVAFWCNPISGHATLYWYQQILGQGPKLLIQFQNNGVVDDSQLPKDRFSAERLKGVDSTLKIQPAKLEDSAVYLCASSKTGGNSPLHFGNGTRLTVT.

This chain links TRBV5-1 with TRBJ1-1, with 9 bases identical to TRBD1. Germline CDR1 SGHRS, CDR2 YFSETQ. The V segment lost 1 base and the J segment 11 bases; nucleotides outside the gene matches: 6. The CDR3 runs to 13 residues. CDR3 in DNA: TGCGCCAGCAGCTTGAAGTGGACAGGGGAGGCTTTCTTT. This encodes CASSLKWTGEAFF.

This clonotype occurred a few times. This chain joins TRBV7-9 and TRBJ2-1; tentatively, D is TRBD2 (6 bases). The CDR3 runs to 15 residues. Germline CDR1 reads SEHNR; CDR2 reads FQNEAQ (reference sequence). V lost 5 bases and J lost 5, with 16 bases in between. In nucleotides, the CDR3 is TGTGCCAGCAGCCCCCAGGCAGGGAGGCACAATGAGCAGTTCTTC. Its translation is CASSPQAGRHNEQFF.

This clonotype was seen more than once but under ten times. The V and J genes are TRBV6-6 and TRBJ1-5; 7 bases map to TRBD1. In germline, CDR1 is MNHNY, CDR2 SVGAGI (reference sequence). Trimming at V came to 10 bases and at J to 6 bases, leaving 9 bases not matched to a gene. The CDR3 is 13 residues long. The DNA of the CDR3 is TGTGCCATCCAACAGGGGTTCGGTCAGCCCCAGCATTTT. Translation: CAIQQGFGQPQHF.

Only a few counts were recorded for this clonotype. V usage is TRBV7-8 and J usage is TRBJ2-1; D remains ambiguous. The V end was cut by 0 bases, the J end by 7 bases, with 4 bases between. Germline V gene data show CDR1 as SGHVS and CDR2 as FQNEAQ. The CDR3 contains 12 residues. The chain's CDR3 is CASSLAVNEQFF. CDR3 nucleotide sequence: TGTGCCAGCAGCTTAGCGGTTAATGAGCAGTTCTTC.

The chain employs TRBV21-1 and TRBJ2-7. TRBV21-1 is an annotated pseudogene. The CDR3 runs to 10 residues. The CDR3 sequence: CASGPYEQYF. The CDR3 region has the DNA TGTGCCAGCGGTCCCTACGAGCAGTACTTC.

The chain employs TRBV5-6 and TRBJ1-3; D is uncertain. Germline V gene sequence: CDR1 SGHDT, CDR2 YYEEEE. Between the trimmed V and J ends, which lost 0 bases and 0 bases, there was a span of 4 bases. The CDR3 totals 14 residues. In DNA form, the CDR3 reads TGTGCCAGCAGCTTGGCGGTCTCTGGAAACACCATATATTTT. Encoded protein: CASSLAVSGNTIYF.

In its sample, this clonotype was seen a few times. The chain has TRBV11-1 and TRBJ2-2; the D is unclear. CDR1 and CDR2 (germline): SGHAT, FQDESV (reference sequence). The ends were cut back, 3 bases at V and 5 bases at J, with 4 bases in the middle. The CDR3 loop spans 12 amino acids. This chain's CDR3 is CASSLWTGELFF. The CDR3 DNA is TGTGCCAGCAGCTTGTGGACCGGGGAGCTGTTTTTT.

This clonotype has only one observation. The V call is TRBV5-1, the J call TRBJ2-2, with D perhaps matching TRBD2 (6 bases). Deletions cut 0 bases from V and 6 bases from J, with 18 bases between. The CDR3 extends over 17 amino acids. Germline V gives CDR1 SGHRS, CDR2 YFSETQ. CDR3 sequence: CASSLVGLPEMAGELFF. The CDR3 bases are TGCGCCAGCAGCTTGGTGGGACTCCCCGAAATGGCCGGGGAGCTGTTTTTT.

This clonotype came up a few times. The chain joins TRBV27 to TRBJ2-7; a possible D gene is TRBD2 (5 bases). CDR3 length: 16 residues. With 2 bases removed from V and 2 bases from J, the gap between germline ends came to 16 bases. CDR1 and CDR2 from the germline V gene are MNHEY and SMNVEV (reference sequence). CDR3 coding DNA: TGTGCCAGCAGTTTAGATCAAACGGGATGGGCCTACGAGCAGTACTTC. Residues: CASSLDQTGWAYEQYF.